Below are 11 T cell receptor beta chains sequenced from a single sample in a study of blood T cell repertoires in COVID-19. Method: immunoSEQ multiplex PCR; TCRdb's copy keeps in-frame clones and lacks some. The table has 200,000 or so clones, about 90% seen once; the top ten hold 1.9%. Sequencing was performed on peripheral blood. The receptors originated from a man between 40 and 49 years old with active or convalescent COVID-19.

This clone was recorded a few times. The chain recombines TRBV11-2 with TRBJ2-1; TRBD1 matches at 8 bases. V was clipped by 5 bases and J by 2 bases; unmatched bases: 5. The CDR3 has 15 residues. Germline V lookup: CDR1 SGHAT, CDR2 FQNNGV. The CDR3 reads CASSPDRVTYNEQFF. DNA for the CDR3: TGTGCCAGCAGCCCGGACAGGGTGACCTACAATGAGCAGTTCTTC. Complete variable domain (other parts from reference TRBV11-2 and TRBJ2-1): EAGVAQSPRYKIIEKRQSVAFWCNPISGHATLYWYQQILGQGPKLLIQFQNNGVVDDSQLPKDRFSAERLKGVDSTLKIQPAKLEDSAVYLCASSPDRVTYNEQFFGPGTRLTVL.

The chain couples TRBV7-9 to TRBJ2-2; 13 bases match TRBD2. Germline-derived CDR1 and CDR2 are SEHNR and FQNEAQ (reference sequence). After removal of 7 bases from V and 6 bases from J, the junction contained 5 bases not matched to a gene. The CDR3 runs to 15 residues. The CDR3, as DNA: TGTGCCAGCAAACTAGCGGGAGGGCCGGCCGGGGAGCTGTTTTTT. Translating it yields CASKLAGGPAGELFF.

The V call is TRBV3-1 (or the pseudogene TRBV3-2), the J call TRBJ2-3, with TRBD1 matching over 8 bases. Germline-derived CDR1 and CDR2 are LGHDT and YNNKEL (reference sequence). Germline trimming cut 4 bases from V and 0 bases from J; bases unmatched to any gene: 15. The CDR3 consists of 19 residues. CDR3: CASSPAKGQGPISTDTQYF. The CDR3 DNA follows: TGTGCCAGCAGCCCAGCGAAAGGACAGGGACCGATTAGCACAGATACGCAGTATTTT.

The chain combines TRBV19 with TRBJ2-7; D is perhaps TRBD2 (7 bases). This CDR3 contains 15 residues. Germline CDR1 and CDR2: LNHDA and SQIVND (reference sequence). Trimming pared 6 bases from V and 2 bases from J, leaving 17 bases between. CDR3 sequence: CASSSRGAATYEQYF. Here the CDR3 DNA reads TGTGCCAGTAGCAGTCGGGGGGCCGCAACCTACGAGCAGTACTTC. The full variable domain, its missing parts supplied by reference TRBV19 and TRBJ2-7, is DGGITQSPKYLFRKEGQNVTLSCEQNLNHDAMYWYRQDPGQGLRLIYYSQIVNDFQKGDIAEGYSVSREKKESFPLTVTSAQKNPTAFYLCASSSRGAATYEQYFGPGTRLTVT.

V and J are TRBV28 and TRBJ1-1, with D perhaps matching TRBD1 (5 bases). Trimming removed 2 bases from V and 7 bases from J, with 11 bases in between. The CDR3 spans 13 residues. Germline CDR1 MDHEN, CDR2 SYDVKM. The CDR3 nucleotides are TGTGCCAGCAGTTTACAACAGGCATATGAAGCTTTCTTT. The encoded protein is CASSLQQAYEAFF.

This clone has more than one count but fewer than ten. The J gene is TRBJ2-1, the V gene TRBV18; D gene unclear. CDR1 and CDR2 from the germline V gene are KGHSH and LQKENI. This CDR3 is built from 15 residues. Trimming removed 6 bases at V and 0 bases at J, with 12 bases between. The CDR3 here is CASSPGSSSYNEQFF. The CDR3 nucleotides read TGTGCCAGCTCCCCCGGTTCGAGCTCCTACAATGAGCAGTTCTTC.

This clone was seen only once. The chain links TRBV10-2 to TRBJ1-2; D might be TRBD1 (6 bases). Germline V gene data show CDR1 as WSHSY and CDR2 as SAAADI. Trimming removed 3 bases at V and 3 bases at J, with 8 bases between. The CDR3 runs to 13 residues. The CDR3 reads CASSDGTYYGYTF. The DNA for the CDR3 is TGCGCCAGCAGTGACGGGACATACTATGGCTACACCTTC.

The CDR3 is CSVTPQAVSGETQYF. CDR3 bases: TGCAGCGTTACTCCCCAAGCGGTTAGTGGAGAGACCCAGTACTTC. This chain connects TRBV29-1 to TRBJ2-5; possible D gene TRBD2, 5 bases. Per germline, CDR1 SQVTM and CDR2 ANQGSEA. CDR3 size: 15 residues. Trimming cost V 5 bases and J 4 bases, with 20 bases left between them. The complete variable domain, with remaining parts taken from reference TRBV29-1 and TRBJ2-5, reads SAVISQKPSRDICQRGTSLTIQCQVDSQVTMMFWYRQQPGQSLTLIATANQGSEATYESGFVIDKFPISRPNLTFSTLTVSNMSPEDSSIYLCSVTPQAVSGETQYFGPGTRLLVL.

This clone appeared once. The CDR3 coding sequence is TGTGCCAGCAGTGATCAACTAGAGCAGCCCCAGCATTTT. The encoded protein is CASSDQLEQPQHF. The chain is built from TRBV2 and TRBJ1-5; no reliable D call. Per germline, CDR1 SNHLY and CDR2 FYNNEI. Trimming took 3 bases from V and 7 from J, leaving 10 bases between them. The CDR3 totals 13 residues.

The gene calls are TRBV6-4 and TRBJ2-2; 7 bases fit TRBD1. Germline CDR1 and CDR2: MRHNA and SNTAGT. V lost 3 bases to trimming and J lost 3 bases; unmatched junction nucleotides: 4. The length of the CDR3 is 15 residues. The chain's CDR3 is CASSENDRDTGELFF. The CDR3 nucleotides read TGTGCCAGCAGTGAAAACGACAGGGACACCGGGGAGCTGTTTTTT.

The CDR3 loop is CASSGGTVSTDTQYF. As DNA, the CDR3 is TGCGCCAGCAGTGGAGGGACAGTTAGCACAGATACGCAGTATTTT. This sequence joins TRBV10-1 and TRBJ2-3; the match to TRBD1 covers 7 bases. The germline V gene has CDR1 WNHNN and CDR2 SYGVQD (reference sequence). The CDR3 runs 15 residues. Trimming cost V 4 bases and J 0 bases; bases outside gene matches: 4.